This T cell receptor beta chain was retrieved from a study of CD8 T cells in Susac syndrome (dated by TCRdb to between 2018 and 2021). Notes on the research overall: Whether CD8+ T cell activation and differentiation in Susac syndrome was antigen driven was tested using repertoire sequencing. General conclusions and limits of the study: The TCR sequencing and HLA analysis was acknowledged to have included a relatively small number of individuals.

Peripheral blood CD8+ and CD4+ T cells from healthy donors, Susac syndrome patients and multiple sclerosis patients were profiled using high-throughput TCR beta sequencing. The healthy donors served as controls matched for age and sex. Bulk CD8+ and CD4+ T cells were purified by magnetic negative isolation, while CD8+ TEMRA cells were enriched using FACS. Blood was drawn into EDTA tubes, processed within 24 hours, and PBMCs were isolated by density gradient centrifugation. PBMCs destined for TCR sequencing were cryopreserved in liquid nitrogen and later thawed in a 37 °C water bath. The sorted or isolated CD4+, CD8+ and CD8+ TEMRA cells had a purity of 90% or higher. Reading from cysteine to phenylalanine, the CDR3 counts 17 amino acids. The kept DNA is CDR3 alone, 51 bases in frame from the first base. The germline V gene sets CDR1 to SGHDT and CDR2 to YYEEEE. Ends trimmed: V by 1 base, J by 4 bases; bases unmatched to a gene: 4.

RNA was extracted using the RNeasy kit, and roughly 0.5 to 1 ug of the RNA was reverse transcribed with random hexamers. The immunoSEQ multiplex PCR assay, which covers 54 Vbeta and 13 Jbeta segments, was used to amplify TCR beta CDR3 regions. PCR amplification bias was corrected by using a synthetic template baseline for primer optimization and computational correction. From the authors' description of their analysis: Reads were annotated to V, D and J genes according to IMGT and were analyzed with immunoSEQ Analyzer, with only productive sequences retained. To calculate clonality, Shannon entropy was normalized by log2 of the number of productive unique sequences and then subtracted from one. For each patient and control, public and private clones were evaluated within the 100 most prevalent clones. A clone was defined as Susac-specific if it was absent from the healthy and MS cohorts, from some 1,100 published viral clones and from other ImmuneACCESS disease sequences. The public reads were quality trimmed at Q25 with fastp and then assembled into clones with MiXCR by TCRdb, keeping productive beta chains. Rows matching on CDR3 protein sequence are summarized as one entry with the most common DNA and genes. These V and J calls are TCRdb output, not the study's own analysis. The sample has some 120,000 distinct CDR3 sequences on record, just under 95% of them singletons. More than 0.075% of the sample lies in the top ten.

A remark on this clonotype: The antigen this receptor binds is unknown. No per-base quality is available; no much larger clone lies one base away.

The sequenced sample was CD4+ T cells from PBMCs. The chain is assembled from TRBV5-6 and TRBJ2-1; 14 middle bases align to TRBD2. The clonotype originates from a human donor in good health. The DNA sequence is given as TGTGCCAGCAGCTTGAAGACTAGCGGGGGGGGATACAATGAGCAGTTCTTC. Translated, this is CASSLKTSGGGYNEQFF.